These T cell receptor beta chains were read from a single sample in a study of blood T cell repertoires in COVID-19. Sequencing was performed with immunoSEQ multiplex PCR; in TCRdb, only in-frame clones are kept and a portion is missing. The sample lists approximately 150,000 clones, about nine tenths occurring once. Sequencing was carried out using peripheral blood. Receptor source: a woman in her sixties or seventies who had recovered from COVID-19. The CDR3 runs from the conserved cysteine through the conserved F or W. Each record gives: J gene, clone size, D gene, V gene, CDR3 DNA, CDR3 protein. The D gene is left open where the match is weak. Size tells how often a clone was seen (once, few, many) or the class of an expanded clone, and some rows leave it out.

>TRBJ1-2|NA|NA|TRBV2
TGTGCCAGCAGTGAGCGCAGGGGAGGGAATGGCTACACCTTC
CASSERRGGNGYTF
>TRBJ2-1|NA|TRBD2|TRBV7-9
TGTGCCAGCAGCTTAACGGGGGGCAATGAGCAGTTCTTC
CASSLTGGNEQFF
>TRBJ1-1|NA|NA|TRBV6-5
TGTGCCAGCAGTTTAGGGCTCGATGGGGGCGCTTTCTTT
CASSLGLDGGAFF
>TRBJ1-2|NA|TRBD1|TRBV6-1
TGTGCCAGCAGTGAAGGTTGGAGACAGGGGGTTGATGGCTACACCTTC
CASSEGWRQGVDGYTF
>TRBJ2-5|NA|TRBD2|TRBV5-1
TGCGCCAGCAGCCCAGGGACTAGCGGGGGGCAAGGGACCCAGTACTTC
CASSPGTSGGQGTQYF
>TRBJ2-7|NA|NA|TRBV11-3
TGTGCCAGCAGGGGAGGGACACCCGGAGTGTTGGGCCCCAGCTCCTACGAGCAGTACTTC
CASRGGTPGVLGPSSYEQYF
>TRBJ2-1|NA|NA|TRBV7-6
TGTGCCAGCAGCTCCTCAGGGTTCTCCTACAATGAGCAGTTCTTC
CASSSSGFSYNEQFF
>TRBJ1-1|NA|NA|TRBV19
TGTGCCAGTAGTACCTACGCCTCCCGCGGGAAGAACACTGAAGCTTTCTTT
CASSTYASRGKNTEAFF
>TRBJ2-3|NA|NA|TRBV5-4
TGTGCAGCAGCCAATAGGGGGGGGAGCACAGATACGCAGTATTTT
CAAANRGGSTDTQYF
>TRBJ1-5|few|TRBD1|TRBV2
TGTGCCAGCAGGGGACAGAGCAATCAGCCCCAGCATTTT
CASRGQSNQPQHF
>TRBJ2-3|NA|NA|TRBV2
TGTGCCAGCTCTCCCAGCGGCACAGATACGCAGTATTTT
CASSPSGTDTQYF
>TRBJ1-6|once|NA|TRBV28
TGTGCCAGCAGTCCACAGGGTCGTGGTGGGAGTTCACCCCTCCACTTT
CASSPQGRGGSSPLHF
>TRBJ1-1|NA|NA|TRBV24-1
TGTGCCACCAGAAGGACAGCGAACACTGAAGCTTTCTTT
CATRRTANTEAFF
>TRBJ2-3|NA|NA|TRBV10-3
TGTGCCTCACAGGGTTTCGCAGATACGCAGTATTTT
CASQGFADTQYF
>TRBJ1-6|NA|NA|TRBV5-6
TGTGCCAGCAGCTTTGGCCGGGGTAATCATTCACCCCTCCACTTT
CASSFGRGNHSPLHF
>TRBJ1-1|NA|NA|TRBV27
TGTGCCAGCATCTGGAGGACTGAAGCTTTCTTT
CASIWRTEAFF
>TRBJ2-3|once|NA|TRBV29-1
TGCAGCGTTGGGCAGGTCTTCTTAACAGATACGCAGTATTTT
CSVGQVFLTDTQYF
>TRBJ1-5|NA|NA|TRBV28
TGTGCCAGCAGTTTCGGGGGTAGTGCAAATCAGCCCCAGCATTTT
CASSFGGSANQPQHF
>TRBJ2-1|NA|TRBD1|TRBV28
TGTGCCAGCAGTATAAGCAGGGGGCCGTGGAATGAGCAGTTCTTC
CASSISRGPWNEQFF
>TRBJ2-5|NA|NA|TRBV9
TGTGCCAGCAGCGAGGGGGAATATTACCAAGAGACCCAGTACTTC
CASSEGEYYQETQYF
>TRBJ1-5|NA|NA|TRBV9
TGTGCCAGCAGCGCGGGACTGCCTGGTCAGCCCCAGCATTTT
CASSAGLPGQPQHF
>TRBJ2-3|NA|TRBD1|TRBV6-6
TGTGCCAGCAGTCGCCGGGACAGGGTCCTTCGTACAGATACGCAGTATTTT
CASSRRDRVLRTDTQYF
>TRBJ1-4|NA|NA|TRBV28
TGTGCCAGCACCGAAGGTGGGGCAACTGAAAAACTGTTTTTT
CASTEGGATEKLFF
>TRBJ2-5|NA|TRBD2|TRBV5-4
TGTGCCAGCAGCTTGGTTGGCGGGGGGGGCCAAGAGACCCAGTACTTC
CASSLVGGGGQETQYF
>TRBJ2-1|NA|NA|TRBV7-3
TGTGCCAGCAGCGTCAACCGGGATGAGCAGTTCTTC
CASSVNRDEQFF
>TRBJ2-1|once|NA|TRBV5-1
TGCGCCAGCAGCTTGGCCACGGGGGTCAGAAACAATGAGCAGTTCTTC
CASSLATGVRNNEQFF
>TRBJ2-2|NA|TRBD1|TRBV5-4
TGTGCCAGCAGCTCACAGGGGTCGTCCGGGGAGCTGTTTTTT
CASSSQGSSGELFF
>TRBJ2-5|NA|TRBD2|TRBV10-3
TGTGCCATCAGTGAGAGGCTAGCGGGGGGTCAAGAGACCCAGTACTTC
CAISERLAGGQETQYF
>TRBJ2-6|NA|TRBD1|TRBV7-2
TGTGCCAGCAGCCCACAGGGGGCCATATCTGGGGCCAACGTCCTGACTTTC
CASSPQGAISGANVLTF
>TRBJ1-1|NA|NA|TRBV30
TGTGCCTTGGTCTCGAGAGGGACAACGAACACTGAAGCTTTCTTT
CALVSRGTTNTEAFF
>TRBJ1-1|NA|TRBD1|TRBV6-4
TGTGCCAGCAGCCCGACAGGGTTGAACACTGAAGCTTTCTTT
CASSPTGLNTEAFF
>TRBJ1-4|NA|TRBD1|TRBV5-6
TGTGCCAGCAGTCGTAGACAGGGATTTCCTGAAAAACTGTTTTTT
CASSRRQGFPEKLFF
>TRBJ1-5|NA|NA|TRBV28
TGTGCCAGCAGCCCCCAGATGGGAGCCCATCAGCCCCAGCATTTT
CASSPQMGAHQPQHF
>TRBJ2-3|NA|NA|TRBV19
TGTGCCAGTAGTAAAGATCGGGTTCCTAGCACAGATACGCAGTATTTT
CASSKDRVPSTDTQYF
>TRBJ2-7|NA|TRBD1|TRBV18
TGTGCCAGCTCACCTGATGGGACAGGCACTACGAAGCAGTACTTC
CASSPDGTGTTKQYF
>TRBJ1-6|NA|TRBD1|TRBV11-2
TGTGCCAGCAGCTTGGGGACAGGCGGGTCACCCCTCCACTTT
CASSLGTGGSPLHF
>TRBJ1-2|NA|NA|TRBV4-3
TGCGCCAGCAGCCCCAATCGGGAGGCAGTATATGGCTACACCTTC
CASSPNREAVYGYTF
>TRBJ1-5|NA|NA|TRBV28
TGTGCCAGCAGTTTAGGTCTACAGTTCCAGCATTTT
CASSLGLQFQHF
>TRBJ1-1|few|NA|TRBV6-6
TGTGCCAGCAGTTACTCGGGCGGGCGGAACACTGAAGCTTTCTTT
CASSYSGGRNTEAFF
>TRBJ1-4|NA|NA|TRBV5-4
TGTGCCAGCAGCTTGAGTCGGGATGAAAAACTGTTTTTT
CASSLSRDEKLFF
>TRBJ2-5|NA|TRBD2|TRBV9
TGTGCCAGCAGCGTAGCAGCGGGGGGGCGGGGTCAAGAGACCCAGTACTTC
CASSVAAGGRGQETQYF
>TRBJ2-3|few|TRBD2|TRBV7-6
TGTGCCAGCAGCTTAGGGCTGGTGGTGCGGGGGGTGGATACGCAGTATTTT
CASSLGLVVRGVDTQYF
>TRBJ2-5|NA|NA|TRBV5-1
TGCGCCAGCAGCTTGAACGGGGGGCTTCAAGAGACCCAGTACTTC
CASSLNGGLQETQYF
>TRBJ1-4|NA|TRBD1|TRBV2
TGTGCCAGCAGAGGACCGGGACAGGGTCGGAAACTGTTTTTT
CASRGPGQGRKLFF
>TRBJ1-3|once|NA|TRBV18
TGTGCCAGCTCACCCTCAGGAACTGGAAACACCATATATTTT
CASSPSGTGNTIYF
>TRBJ1-5|NA|NA|TRBV6-2/TRBV6-3
TGTGCCAGCAGCCCTTCAGGGTACGTCCTGAATCAGCCCCAGCATTTT
CASSPSGYVLNQPQHF
>TRBJ2-7|NA|NA|TRBV11-2
TGTGCCAGCACTCTTGAGTCCGAGCAGTACTTC
CASTLESEQYF
>TRBJ2-7|NA|TRBD1|TRBV6-6
TGTGCCAGCAGCCAACAGGGGGCGACCTTGGAGCAGTACTTC
CASSQQGATLEQYF
>TRBJ2-7|NA|NA|TRBV19
TGTGCCAGTAGTATAAGGAAGGCGGGCCCCTACGAGCAGTACTTC
CASSIRKAGPYEQYF